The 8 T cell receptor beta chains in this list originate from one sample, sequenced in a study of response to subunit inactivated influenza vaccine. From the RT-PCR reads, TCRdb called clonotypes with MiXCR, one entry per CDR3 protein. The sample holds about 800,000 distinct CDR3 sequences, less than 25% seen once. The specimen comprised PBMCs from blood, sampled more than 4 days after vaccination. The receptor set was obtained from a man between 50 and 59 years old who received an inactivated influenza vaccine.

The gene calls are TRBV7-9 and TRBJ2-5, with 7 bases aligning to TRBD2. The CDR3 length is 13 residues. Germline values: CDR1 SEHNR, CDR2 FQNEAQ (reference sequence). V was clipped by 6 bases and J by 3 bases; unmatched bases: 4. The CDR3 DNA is TGTGCCAGCAGAACCGGGACTAAAGAGACCCAGTACTTC. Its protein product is CASRTGTKETQYF.

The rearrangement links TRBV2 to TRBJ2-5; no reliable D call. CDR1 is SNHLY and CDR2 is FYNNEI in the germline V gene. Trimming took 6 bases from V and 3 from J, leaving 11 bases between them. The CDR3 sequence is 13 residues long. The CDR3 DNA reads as TGTGCCAGCAGAGAACGACTGAAAGAGACCCAGTACTTC. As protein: CASRERLKETQYF.

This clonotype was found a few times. The CDR3 bases are TGTGCCATCAGTGGGTTGACTAGTCTACAAACCTACAATGAGCAGTTCTTC. It encodes CAISGLTSLQTYNEQFF. The chain recombines TRBV10-3 with TRBJ2-1; D is possibly TRBD2 (6 bases). Trimming removed 4 bases at V and 2 bases at J, with 18 bases between. The CDR3 loop spans 17 amino acids. Germline V lookup: CDR1 ENHRY, CDR2 SYGVKD.

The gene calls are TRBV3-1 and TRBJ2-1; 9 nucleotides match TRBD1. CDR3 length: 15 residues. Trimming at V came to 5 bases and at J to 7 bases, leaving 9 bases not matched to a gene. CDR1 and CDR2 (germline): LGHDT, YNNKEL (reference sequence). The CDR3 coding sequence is TGTGCCAGCAGCGGCCGGGACAGGGCTTTGAATGAGCAGTTCTTC. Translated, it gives CASSGRDRALNEQFF.

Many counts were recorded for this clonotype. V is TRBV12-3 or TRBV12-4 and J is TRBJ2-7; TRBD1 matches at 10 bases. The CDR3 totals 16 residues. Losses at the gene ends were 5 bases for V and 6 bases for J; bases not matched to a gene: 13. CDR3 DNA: TGTGCCAGCAGTCCCTACCACCGGGACAGGGGACGCGAGCAGTACTTC. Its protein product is CASSPYHRDRGREQYF.

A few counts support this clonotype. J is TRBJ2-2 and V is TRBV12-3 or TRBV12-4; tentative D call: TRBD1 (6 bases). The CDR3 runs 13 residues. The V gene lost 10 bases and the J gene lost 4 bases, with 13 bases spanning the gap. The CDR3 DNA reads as TGTGCCACAGCGACAGGAGCCACCGGGGAGCTGTTTTTT. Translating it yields CATATGATGELFF.

CDR3 bases: TGCGCCAGCAGCTTGCCCGAGAACTATGGCTACACCTTC. It encodes CASSLPENYGYTF. V is TRBV5-1 and J is TRBJ1-2, with no clear D. V lost 1 base and J lost 2, with 6 bases in between. This CDR3 is built from 13 residues. From germline, CDR1 is SGHRS and CDR2 YFSETQ.

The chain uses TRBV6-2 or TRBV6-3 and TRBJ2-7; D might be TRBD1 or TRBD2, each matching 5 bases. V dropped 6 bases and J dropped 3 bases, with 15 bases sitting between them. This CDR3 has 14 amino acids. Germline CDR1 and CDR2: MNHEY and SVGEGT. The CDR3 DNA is TGTGCCAGCAGAAAGTCCGGGGCCGTCTACGAGCAGTACTTC. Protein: CASRKSGAVYEQYF.